This TCR beta chain was obtained from a study of cytomegalovirus exposure and HLA in healthy donors. V shed 4 bases, J shed 6 bases, and the junction held 10 bases outside the gene matches. The CDR3 runs to 14 residues. Germline V gene data show CDR1 as SGHDT and CDR2 as YYEEEE. Data came from immunoSEQ multiplex PCR; TCRdb stores just in-frame clones and leaves some out. The repertoire holds fewer than 400,000 clones, approximately 85% seen once, with around 0.88% in the top ten. With respect to this clone: The antigen is undetermined.

Findings of the study overall: Cytomegalovirus-associated status was assigned to about 170 TCR beta chains. Some public TCRs appeared in many individuals, while most sequences were rare. Subsequent analysis revealed that first-cohort TCR clusters tended to co-occur in the roughly 120 validation repertoires.

This receptor was obtained from a man aged 30-40 years in good health and CMV-seronegative. The chain couples TRBV5-6 to TRBJ2-7, with 7 positions matching TRBD1. Sequencing was carried out using PBMCs. CDR3 in DNA: TGTGCCAGCAGCCTCCGGGACAGTCCCCTCGAGCAGTACTTC. Its protein is CASSLRDSPLEQYF.